Below, one TCR beta chain is given with its context. This clonotype has ten or more counts. What this receptor recognizes is not known. Per-base qualities were not stored, and no clone one base away is much larger. This sample was sequenced with an Illumina HiSeq 2500. TCR beta libraries were prepared by quantitative 5'-RACE with molecular barcodes. As for the original processing: Disease-linked TCR variants were identified with a new computational method built on a probabilistic model of VDJ rearrangement. Clones were called with MiXCR by TCRdb after fastp trimmed the public reads at Q25, and only in-frame beta chains were retained. CDR3 protein duplicates are merged, each entry listing the most common genes and DNA. The V and J calls were not made by the authors but by TCRdb's processing. The sample table contains about 540,000 distinct CDR3 sequences; only one count was recorded for roughly 13% of them. The top ten constitute about 6.5% of the sample.

This sample is part of a study of CD8 T cells in ankylosing spondylitis (dated by TCRdb to about 2017). About the study as a whole: T cell receptor beta repertoires were profiled in healthy donors and ankylosing spondylitis patients so that disease-linked TCR variants could be found. Peripheral blood was sampled, and synovial fluid was also collected from ankylosing spondylitis patients. The full study cohort was made up of 25 ankylosing spondylitis patients and around 100 healthy donors.

Study-wide conclusions, independent of this receptor: Some motif variants were previously reported in synovial fluid and blood of reactive arthritis patients, suggesting common disease-initiation mechanisms. Blood from ankylosing spondylitis patients appeared to be characterized by a TCR beta motif composed of about eight highly homologous amino acid variants. A CD8+ phenotype was shown by the disease-linked clones, which were found at relatively low frequencies in peripheral blood. According to the report, matched synovial fluid samples from ankylosing spondylitis patients were significantly enriched for the disease-linked clones.

Input material: blood, either unsorted or a sorted T cell fraction (not recorded which). The TCR was taken from a male donor with ankylosing spondylitis.

The CDR3 sequence is CATSDAGQLYGYTF. The base sequence is TGTGCCACCAGTGATGCTGGACAGCTCTATGGCTACACCTTC. The V and J genes are TRBV24-1 and TRBJ1-2; the D segment could be TRBD1, given 6 matching bases. From the cysteine through the phenylalanine, the CDR3 covers 14 amino acids. CDR3 DNA only is kept here, 42 bases in frame from base 1. The germline V gene provides CDR1 KGHDR and CDR2 SFDVKD. The V and J ends are trimmed by 3 bases and 4 bases, leaving 11 bases between them.